A single sample is the source of the 15 T cell receptor beta chains below, sequenced in a study of T cell responses to AZD1222 COVID-19 vaccine. The assay was immunoSEQ multiplex PCR, and TCRdb's table has in-frame clones only and misses some. The sample records over 95,000 clones, approximately 88% being singletons. The sample was peripheral blood, taken 28 days after the second AZD1222 dose. The origin of the receptors is an adult who received the AZD1222 COVID-19 vaccine.

The gene calls are TRBV2 and TRBJ2-7; D remains ambiguous. The CDR3 spans 12 residues. V was cut by 4 bases and J by 4 bases, with 8 bases left in between. Germline V gene lookup returns CDR1 SNHLY and CDR2 FYNNEI. Here the CDR3 DNA reads TGTGCCAGCAGTGGGAGCCTTTACGAGCAGTACTTC. Translating gives CASSGSLYEQYF.

This clone has more than one count but fewer than ten. Other DNA sequences in the sample encode the same CDR3. CDR3 amino acids: CASSLGQGGYEKLFF. The CDR3 nucleotides read TGCGCCAGCAGCTTGGGACAGGGAGGATACGAAAAACTGTTTTTT. The chain joins TRBV5-1 to TRBJ1-4, with TRBD1 matching over 7 bases. The germline V gene encodes CDR1 SGHRS and CDR2 YFSETQ. Trimming took 0 bases from V and 8 from J; bases not matched to a gene: 7. The CDR3 contains 15 residues.

The chain uses TRBV4-1 and TRBJ1-2; D may be TRBD1 (5 bases). There are 14 residues in the CDR3. Germline values: CDR1 MGHRA, CDR2 YSYEKL. The V and J ends lost 0 bases and 4 bases respectively, with 9 bases between them. In nucleotides, the CDR3 is TGCGCCAGCAGCCAAGAAAGACAGTCCTATGGCTACACCTTC. This translates into CASSQERQSYGYTF.

The CDR3 region has the DNA TGTGCCAGCTCACCACGGGTTGGGGAACAAGAAAAACTGTTTTTT. Protein sequence: CASSPRVGEQEKLFF. This rearrangement joins TRBV18 to TRBJ1-4; D is unresolved. CDR1 and CDR2 (germline): KGHSH, LQKENI. The V end lost 1 base, the J end lost 8 bases, and 14 bases lay between the germline ends. The CDR3 sequence is 15 residues long.

The genes are TRBV3-1 (or the pseudogene TRBV3-2) and TRBJ2-2; D is uncertain. The CDR3 covers 13 residues. Trimming removed 5 bases from V and 6 bases from J, with 10 bases in between. Germline V gene lookup returns CDR1 LGHDT and CDR2 YNNKEL (reference sequence). CDR3 in DNA: TGTGCCAGCAGCGCCCTCGGATCCGGGGAGCTGTTTTTT. Amino acid sequence: CASSALGSGELFF.

This clone has just one count. This rearrangement joins TRBV28 to TRBJ2-7; tentatively, D is TRBD2 (7 bases). The CDR3 extends over 20 amino acids. With 7 bases removed from V and 4 bases from J, the gap between germline ends came to 35 bases. Germline V gene lookup returns CDR1 MDHEN and CDR2 SYDVKM. The CDR3 loop reads CASNFKLQGGGSSLWYEQYF. CDR3 DNA sequence: TGTGCCAGCAATTTCAAACTTCAAGGGGGGGGATCTTCCCTCTGGTACGAGCAGTACTTC.

This chain links TRBV10-3 with TRBJ1-2, with D unclear. The CDR3 is made up of 13 amino acids. Trimming stripped 2 bases from V and 7 bases from J, with 11 bases between. CDR1 and CDR2 (germline): ENHRY, SYGVKD. DNA for the CDR3: TGTGCCATCAGTGAGGGGATTTTGCGTGGCTACACCTTC. It encodes CAISEGILRGYTF.

The chain couples TRBV7-2 to TRBJ1-6; D unresolved. CDR1 SGHTA and CDR2 FQGNSA come from the germline V gene. This CDR3 has 15 amino acids. Between the trimmed V and J ends, which lost 4 bases and 2 bases, there was a span of 9 bases. The CDR3 here is CASSYGQTYNSPLHF. The CDR3 DNA reads TGTGCCAGCAGCTACGGGCAGACCTATAATTCACCCCTCCACTTT.

The chain employs TRBV5-6 and TRBJ2-7; no firm D call. The length of the CDR3 is 12 residues. Germline CDR1 SGHDT, CDR2 YYEEEE. Deletions cut 4 bases from V and 9 bases from J, with 14 bases between. CDR3 bases: TGTGCCAGCAGCCTAACGGACGGAGCGCAGTACTTC. Encoded protein: CASSLTDGAQYF.

The table lists this clone with a count of one. The chain joins TRBV7-9 to TRBJ1-4; 8 bases align to TRBD1. The germline V gene encodes CDR1 SEHNR and CDR2 FQNEAQ (reference sequence). The CDR3 is made up of 14 amino acids. Trimming cost V 3 bases and J 6 bases; bases outside gene matches: 3. The CDR3 loop reads CASSFGTGYEKLFF. CDR3 in DNA: TGTGCCAGCAGCTTCGGGACAGGTTATGAAAAACTGTTTTTT. The full variable domain, rest sourced from reference TRBV7-9 and TRBJ1-4, is DTGVSQNPRHKITKRGQNVTFRCDPISEHNRLYWYRQTLGQGPEFLTYFQNEAQLEKSRLLSDRFSAERPKGSFSTLEIQRTEQGDSAMYLCASSFGTGYEKLFFGSGTQLSVL.

The rearrangement joins TRBV6-4 to TRBJ1-1; 7 nucleotides line up with TRBD1. V lost 3 bases and J lost 0; bases outside the gene matches: 4. The germline CDR1 and CDR2 sequences are MRHNA and SNTAGT. This CDR3 has 15 amino acids. CDR3 nucleotides: TGTGCCAGCAGTGATCCGACAGGGATGAACACTGAAGCTTTCTTT. It yields the protein CASSDPTGMNTEAFF.

This sequence joins TRBV19 and TRBJ1-1; no clear D. V was clipped by 5 bases and J by 1 base, with 8 bases between them. Germline loops: CDR1 LNHDA, CDR2 SQIVND (reference sequence). The length of the CDR3 is 13 residues. CDR3 amino acids: CASSASRNTEAFF. In DNA form, the CDR3 reads TGTGCCAGTAGTGCGTCACGGAACACTGAAGCTTTCTTT.

CDR3 residues: CASTFIGHTEAFF. The CDR3 nucleotides are TGTGCCAGCACCTTTATTGGGCACACTGAAGCTTTCTTT. The gene calls are TRBV5-5 and TRBJ1-1; no clear D gene. Germline CDR1 SGHKS, CDR2 YYEKEE (reference sequence). The CDR3 covers 13 residues. Trimming took off 6 bases at V and 3 bases at J, with 12 bases between the two ends.

The rearrangement joins TRBV5-4 to TRBJ2-1; D unclear. This CDR3 is built from 16 residues. The V and J ends lost 2 bases and 0 bases respectively, with 12 bases between them. Germline loops: CDR1 SGHNT, CDR2 YYREEE (reference sequence). This CDR3 reads CASSFGSPSSYNEQFF. CDR3 DNA: TGTGCCAGCAGCTTTGGATCCCCCAGCTCCTACAATGAGCAGTTCTTC.

This chain connects TRBV29-1 to TRBJ1-3, with D unresolved. The CDR3 totals 14 residues. The germline V and J ends were trimmed by 6 bases and 1 base, with 13 bases remaining between them. The germline gives CDR1 SQVTM, CDR2 ANQGSEA. Here the CDR3 reads CSVTIWHSGNTIYF. The CDR3 DNA follows: TGCAGCGTAACGATTTGGCATTCTGGAAACACCATATATTTT.